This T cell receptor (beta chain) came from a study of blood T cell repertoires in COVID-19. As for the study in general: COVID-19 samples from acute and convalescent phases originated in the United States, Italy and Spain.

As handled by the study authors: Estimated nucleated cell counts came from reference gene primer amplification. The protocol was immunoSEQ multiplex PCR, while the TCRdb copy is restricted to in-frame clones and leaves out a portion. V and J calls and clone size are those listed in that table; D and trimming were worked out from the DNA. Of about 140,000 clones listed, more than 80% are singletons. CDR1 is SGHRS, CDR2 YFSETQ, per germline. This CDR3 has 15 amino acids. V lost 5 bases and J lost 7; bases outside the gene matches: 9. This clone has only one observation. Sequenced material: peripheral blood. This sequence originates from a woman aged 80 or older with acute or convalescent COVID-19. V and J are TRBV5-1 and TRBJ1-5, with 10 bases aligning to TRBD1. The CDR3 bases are TGCGCCAGCAGACCGTCCGACAGGGGGCTCCAGCCCCAGCATTTT. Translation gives CASRPSDRGLQPQHF.